This T cell receptor beta chain was sequenced for a study of shared clonotypes between healthy human individuals (dated by TCRdb to 2020 to 2021). Broadly, across the study: A couple of women and a few men aged 18 to 49 years were included in the cohort. To increase sequencing depth and limit assay-specific biases, different laboratories used diverse techniques to prepare libraries and sequence TCR repertoires. For each donor, CD4 naive and CD4 memory were each run on three plates, CD8 naive on two plates, and CD8 memory on one plate. To estimate repertoire size and how much clonotypes are shared between individuals, the study performed deep sequencing of blood TCR repertoires from about five healthy adults. Leukapheresis yielded between about 0.94 and 10 billion PBMCs per donor.

V trim: 6 bases; J trim: 4 bases; unmatched bases: 9. The CDR3 goes from the cysteine to the phenylalanine over 14 residues. Only the CDR3 portion is preserved as DNA: 42 bases, with reading frame beginning at the first base. From the germline V gene, CDR1 is SGHRS and CDR2 is YFSETQ. Study-wide findings and limitations: Across a handful of donors, 4.5% to 6.5% of naive CD4, more than 3% of naive CD8, approximately 2.5% of memory CD4, and approximately 0.4% of memory CD8 clonotypes were shared. Because the study included only a small number of donors, the genetic and exposure-history diversity represented was limited. Sampling was limited to blood, and TCR repertoires in tissue likely differ from TCR repertoires in blood. Compared with non-shared clonotypes, clonotypes shared by all four sorted-subset donors had higher generation probabilities. Even with the large sequencing depth, rarefaction of the sorted-subset datasets indicated that sequencing was incomplete. Based on pairwise subsampling, the degree of clonotype sharing among donors was expected to be affected by sequencing depth. Naive subsets generally had larger estimated clonotype richness than memory subsets did.

Using the deep immunoSEQ assay, multiplex PCR amplified TCR CDR3 regions from genomic DNA. Extracted genomic DNA from each cell subset was distributed evenly across all wells of several immunoSEQ 96-well plates, and each plate was treated as a replicate. Each replicate PCR for sorted subsets received about 0.2 ug genomic DNA, equal to roughly 29,000 T cell genomes. The purified libraries were quantified using a Qubit 3.0 fluorometer, sized with a Bioanalyzer 2100, and then quantified again using the KAPA Library Quantification kit. Each immunoSEQ 96-well plate was sequenced on its own single-read 150-cycle Illumina NextSeq 550 flow cell. As for how the authors treated the data: The immunoSEQ output contained only junctional sequences without quality scores, so filtering could not match that applied to full-length reads. Sequences were annotated with PyIR, a Python wrapper for IgBLAST v1.9, using IMGT germline references to assign V/J genes and CDR3. Reads with weak V/J assignments (E-value above 1e-6), missing CDR3, stop codons, out-of-frame junctions, or ambiguous translated residues were removed. V3J clonotypes were defined as sequences sharing an identical inferred V gene, J gene, and CDR3 amino acid sequence. Percentage overlap between repertoires was calculated by dividing the number of shared unique clonotypes by the size of the smaller repertoire. RTK rarefaction, the Chao1 estimator, and Recon v2.1 estimates of unobserved clonotypes were used to assess repertoire richness. OLGA was used to compute generation probabilities for all TCRbeta clonotypes that the gDNA method yielded from a handful of donors. Here the immuneACCESS table is served through TCRdb, limited to in-frame sequences with V and J called. Missing clones are a known gap in these copies; in checked studies unresolved V genes cover under half, and the rest lacks a known reason. That table supplies the V and J calls and clone size; D and trimming were determined from the DNA. Present in this sample are some 2.3 million clones, 90% to 95% of which were seen just once. Under 0.45% of the sample comes from the top ten.

Healthy HIV-negative adults with no recently reported acute infections or vaccinations were included as donors. Only Caucasian adults living in Nashville, Tennessee, USA were represented among the donors. Magnetic negative selection was used to enrich CD4+ T cells, after which naive cells were positively selected on CD45RA and the negative fraction became the memory subset. After blood collection by leukapheresis, PBMCs were isolated using Ficoll-Histopaque density gradient centrifugation and then cryopreserved in the vapor phase of liquid nitrogen. Analytical flow cytometry was used to check the purity and quantity of every magnetically sorted T cell population. Each sorted fraction had its genomic DNA isolated and then quantified by UV absorbance on a Nanodrop 2000c. As for this clone: Its binding antigen is unknown. Nothing much larger sits one base from this clone, and base qualities are not available.

The V gene is TRBV5-1 and the J gene is TRBJ1-2, and TRBD1 matches 7 of the central bases. The receptor was derived from a man between 18 and 35 years old in good health. Some clones in this sample may be carry-over from other donors' samples. Input material: naive CD4+ T cells from PBMCs. The cell subset or site label here, explained by the study, means: CD45RA+ positively selected. The CDR3 region reads CASNPGTAVYGYTF. In nucleotide form, the sequence is TGCGCCAGCAATCCGGGGACAGCGGTCTATGGCTACACCTTC.